This T cell receptor (beta chain) comes out of a study of shared clonotypes between healthy human individuals. As for the study in general: Plates per donor: three CD4 naive, three CD4 memory, two CD8 naive, one CD8 memory.

Profiling relied on immunoSEQ multiplex PCR, and the TCRdb table lists in-frame clones only, not all of them. The data show nearly 600,000 clones, just under 97% seen once. Selected positively for CCR7 and CD45RO-negative, naive CD8 cells excluded terminally differentiated effector memory CD45RA+ cells. This CDR3 is built from 18 residues. V lost 6 bases to trimming and J lost 2 bases; unmatched junction nucleotides: 12. The sample taken for sequencing was naive CD8+ T cells sorted from blood. The chain employs TRBV23-1 and TRBJ2-5; the match to TRBD2 covers 13 bases. TRBV23-1 is placed among ORFs of uncertain function. The TCR was taken from a woman in her 30s in good health. Written as DNA, the CDR3 is TGCGCCAGCAGAACAAAGAGGACTAGCGGGAGACAACAAGAGACCCAGTACTTC. This encodes CASRTKRTSGRQQETQYF.